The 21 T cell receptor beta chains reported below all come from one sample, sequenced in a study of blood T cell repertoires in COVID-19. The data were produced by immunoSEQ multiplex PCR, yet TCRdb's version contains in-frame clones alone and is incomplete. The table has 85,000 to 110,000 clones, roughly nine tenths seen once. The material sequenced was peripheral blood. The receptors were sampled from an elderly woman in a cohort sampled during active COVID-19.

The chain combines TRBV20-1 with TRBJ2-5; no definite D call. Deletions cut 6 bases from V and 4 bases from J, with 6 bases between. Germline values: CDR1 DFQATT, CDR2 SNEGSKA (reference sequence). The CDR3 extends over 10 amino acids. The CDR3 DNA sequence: TGCAGTGCCCCCCTAGAGACCCAGTACTTC. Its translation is CSAPLETQYF.

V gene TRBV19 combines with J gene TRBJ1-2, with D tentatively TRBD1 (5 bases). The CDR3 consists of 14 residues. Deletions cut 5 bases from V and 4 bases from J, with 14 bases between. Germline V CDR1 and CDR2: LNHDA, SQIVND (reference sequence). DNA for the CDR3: TGTGCCAGTAGTGTGGAGGGGATTTCCTATGGCTACACCTTC. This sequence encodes CASSVEGISYGYTF.

The CDR3 spells CASSPRTSGVTDTQYF. CDR3 in DNA: TGTGCCAGCAGTCCTAGGACTAGCGGGGTCACAGATACGCAGTATTTT. The V gene is TRBV2, the J gene TRBJ2-3; TRBD2 matches 12 bases. V was clipped by 5 bases and J by 2 bases; unmatched bases: 5. Germline assignment: CDR1 SNHLY and CDR2 FYNNEI. The CDR3 covers 16 residues.

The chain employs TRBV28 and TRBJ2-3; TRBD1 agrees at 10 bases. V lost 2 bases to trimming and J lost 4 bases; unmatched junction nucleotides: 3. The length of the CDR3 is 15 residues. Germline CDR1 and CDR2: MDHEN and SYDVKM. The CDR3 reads CASSLRGQGPDTQYF. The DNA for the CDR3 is TGTGCCAGCAGTTTAAGGGGACAGGGGCCAGATACGCAGTATTTT.

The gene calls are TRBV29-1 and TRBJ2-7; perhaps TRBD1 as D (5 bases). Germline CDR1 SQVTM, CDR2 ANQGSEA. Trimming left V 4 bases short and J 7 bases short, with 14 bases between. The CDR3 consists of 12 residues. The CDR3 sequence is CSVVIGAREQYF. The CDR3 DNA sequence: TGCAGCGTTGTAATAGGGGCCAGGGAGCAGTACTTC.

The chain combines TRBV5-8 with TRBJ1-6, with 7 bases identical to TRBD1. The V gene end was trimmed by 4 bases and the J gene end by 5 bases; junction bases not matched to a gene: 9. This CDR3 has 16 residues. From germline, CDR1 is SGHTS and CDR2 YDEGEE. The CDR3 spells CASSHQTGTDNSPLHF. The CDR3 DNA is TGTGCCAGCAGCCACCAGACAGGGACGGATAATTCACCCCTCCACTTT.

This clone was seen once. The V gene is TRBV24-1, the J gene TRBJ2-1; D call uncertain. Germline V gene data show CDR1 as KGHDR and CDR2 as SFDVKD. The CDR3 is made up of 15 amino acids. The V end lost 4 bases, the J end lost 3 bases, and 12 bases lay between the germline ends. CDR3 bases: TGTGCCACCAGTGAATCTGGCTCAAACTACAATGAGCAGTTCTTC. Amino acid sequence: CATSESGSNYNEQFF.

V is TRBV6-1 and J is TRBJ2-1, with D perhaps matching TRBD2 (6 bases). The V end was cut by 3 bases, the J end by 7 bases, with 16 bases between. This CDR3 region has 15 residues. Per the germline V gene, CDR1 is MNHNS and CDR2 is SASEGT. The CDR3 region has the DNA TGTGCCAGCAGTGAGGTGTGGGGAGGTGGGAATGAGCAGTTCTTC. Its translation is CASSEVWGGGNEQFF.

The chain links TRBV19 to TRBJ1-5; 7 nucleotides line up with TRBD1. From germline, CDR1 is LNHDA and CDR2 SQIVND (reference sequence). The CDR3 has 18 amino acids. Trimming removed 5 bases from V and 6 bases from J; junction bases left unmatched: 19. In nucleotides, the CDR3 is TGTGCCAGTAGTGGGTTGGGACAGCAATTTTTGGGGGGTCAGCCCCAGCATTTT. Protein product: CASSGLGQQFLGGQPQHF. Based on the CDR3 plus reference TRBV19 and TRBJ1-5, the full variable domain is DGGITQSPKYLFRKEGQNVTLSCEQNLNHDAMYWYRQDPGQGLRLIYYSQIVNDFQKGDIAEGYSVSREKKESFPLTVTSAQKNPTAFYLCASSGLGQQFLGGQPQHFGDGTRLSIL.

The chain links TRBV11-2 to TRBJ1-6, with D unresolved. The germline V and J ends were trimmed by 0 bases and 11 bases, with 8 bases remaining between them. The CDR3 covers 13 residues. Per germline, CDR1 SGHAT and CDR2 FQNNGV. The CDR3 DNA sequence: TGTGCCAGCAGCTTAGAGCTCGGGGCACCCCTCCACTTT. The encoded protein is CASSLELGAPLHF.

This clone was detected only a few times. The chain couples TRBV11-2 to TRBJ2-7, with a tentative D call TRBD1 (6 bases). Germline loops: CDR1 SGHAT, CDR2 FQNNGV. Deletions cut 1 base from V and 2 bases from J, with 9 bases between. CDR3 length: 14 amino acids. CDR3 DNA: TGTGCCAGCAGCTTAGGGGGGCGAACCTACGAGCAGTACTTC. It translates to CASSLGGRTYEQYF.

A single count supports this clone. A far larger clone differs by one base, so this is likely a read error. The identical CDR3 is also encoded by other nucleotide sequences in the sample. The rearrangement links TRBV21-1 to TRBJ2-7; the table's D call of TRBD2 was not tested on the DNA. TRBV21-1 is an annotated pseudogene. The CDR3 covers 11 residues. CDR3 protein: CASGGGGEQYF. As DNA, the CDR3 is TGCGCCAGTGGGGGGGGTGGAGAGCAGTACTTC.

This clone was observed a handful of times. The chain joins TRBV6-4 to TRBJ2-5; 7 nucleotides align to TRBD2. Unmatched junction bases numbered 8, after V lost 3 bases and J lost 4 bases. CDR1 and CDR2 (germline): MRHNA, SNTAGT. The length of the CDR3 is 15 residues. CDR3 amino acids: CASSDVAGEGETQYF. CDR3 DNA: TGTGCCAGCAGTGATGTGGCGGGAGAGGGAGAGACCCAGTACTTC.

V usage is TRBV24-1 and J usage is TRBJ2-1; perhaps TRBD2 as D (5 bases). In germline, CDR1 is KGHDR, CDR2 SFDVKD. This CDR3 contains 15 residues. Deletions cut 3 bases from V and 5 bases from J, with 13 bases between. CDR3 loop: CATSDEGRWNNEQFF. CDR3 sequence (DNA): TGTGCCACCAGTGATGAGGGCCGATGGAACAATGAGCAGTTCTTC.

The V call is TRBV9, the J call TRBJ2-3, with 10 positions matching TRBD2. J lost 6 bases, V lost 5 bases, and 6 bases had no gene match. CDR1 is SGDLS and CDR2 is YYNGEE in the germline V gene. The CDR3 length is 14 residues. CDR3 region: CASSLGSGRDTQYF. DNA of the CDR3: TGTGCCAGCAGTTTAGGTAGCGGGAGGGATACGCAGTATTTT. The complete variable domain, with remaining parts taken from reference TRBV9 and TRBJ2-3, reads DSGVTQTPKHLITATGQRVTLRCSPRSGDLSVYWYQQSLDQGLQFLIQYYNGEERAKGNILERFSAQQFPDLHSELNLSSLELGDSALYFCASSLGSGRDTQYFGPGTRLTVL.

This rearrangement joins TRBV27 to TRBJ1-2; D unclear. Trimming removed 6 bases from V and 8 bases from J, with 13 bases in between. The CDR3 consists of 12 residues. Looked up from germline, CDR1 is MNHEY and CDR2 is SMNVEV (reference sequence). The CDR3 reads CASSSAGRGYTF. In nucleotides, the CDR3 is TGTGCCAGCAGCTCCGCCGGTCGCGGCTACACCTTC.

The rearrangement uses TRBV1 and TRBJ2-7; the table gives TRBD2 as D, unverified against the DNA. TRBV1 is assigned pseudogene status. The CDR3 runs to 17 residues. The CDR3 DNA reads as TGCACCAGCAGCCAAGTACTAGGCCGGGACTACTCCTACGAGCAGTACTTC. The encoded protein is CTSSQVLGRDYSYEQYF.

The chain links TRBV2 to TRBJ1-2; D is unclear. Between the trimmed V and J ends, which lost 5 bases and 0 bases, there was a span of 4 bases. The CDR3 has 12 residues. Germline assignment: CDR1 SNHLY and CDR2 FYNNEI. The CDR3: CASSTANYGYTF. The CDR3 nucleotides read TGTGCCAGCAGTACAGCTAACTATGGCTACACCTTC. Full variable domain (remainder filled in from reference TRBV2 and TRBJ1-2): EPEVTQTPSHQVTQMGQEVILRCVPISNHLYFYWYRQILGQKVEFLVSFYNNEISEKSEIFDDQFSVERPDGSNFTLKIRSTKLEDSAMYFCASSTANYGYTFGSGTRLTVV.

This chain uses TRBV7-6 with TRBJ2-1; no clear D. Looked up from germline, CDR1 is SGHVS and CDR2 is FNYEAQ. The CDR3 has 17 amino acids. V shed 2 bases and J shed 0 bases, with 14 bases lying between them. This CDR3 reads CASSLRPQSSSYNEQFF. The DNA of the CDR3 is TGTGCCAGCAGCTTACGTCCTCAATCCAGCTCCTACAATGAGCAGTTCTTC.

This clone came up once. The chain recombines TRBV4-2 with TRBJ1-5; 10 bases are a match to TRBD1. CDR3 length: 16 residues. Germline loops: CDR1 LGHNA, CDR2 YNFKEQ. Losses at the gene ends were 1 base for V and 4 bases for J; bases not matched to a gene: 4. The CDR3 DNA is TGTGCCAGCAGCCAAGGAGCGGACAGGGGGAATCAGCCCCAGCATTTT. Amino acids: CASSQGADRGNQPQHF.

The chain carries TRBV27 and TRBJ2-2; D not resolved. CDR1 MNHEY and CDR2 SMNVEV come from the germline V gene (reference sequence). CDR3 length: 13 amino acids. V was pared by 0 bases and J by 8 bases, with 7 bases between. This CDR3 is CASSLSQAGELFF. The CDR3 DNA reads TGTGCCAGCAGTTTATCGCAGGCAGGGGAGCTGTTTTTT.